Listed here is a single T cell receptor beta chain. In germline, CDR1 is SGHRS, CDR2 YFSETQ. V was pared by 5 bases and J by 2 bases, with 8 bases of the junction left unmatched. This CDR3 has 16 amino acids. These data belong to a study of technical replicates of blood from several donors. Here immunoSEQ multiplex PCR was the method, and the copy in TCRdb shows in-frame clones only, minus some. The sample holds about 81,000 clones, just over 95% seen once. The chain joins TRBV5-1 to TRBJ2-1; 9 positions match TRBD2. Sequencing was performed on T cells isolated from PBMCs. This receptor was obtained from a human donor in good health. The chain's CDR3 is CASRDVAGEAYNEQFF. The DNA of the CDR3 is TGCGCCAGCAGGGACGTAGCGGGAGAGGCCTACAATGAGCAGTTCTTC. The full variable domain, its missing parts supplied by reference TRBV5-1 and TRBJ2-1, is KAGVTQTPRYLIKTRGQQVTLSCSPISGHRSVSWYQQTPGQGLQFLFEYFSETQRNKGNFPGRFSGRQFSNSRSEMNVSTLELGDSALYLCASRDVAGEAYNEQFFGPGTRLTVL.